The sequence of this T cell receptor (beta chain) was determined in a study of T cells expressing NK-cell markers. In the study overall: The study drew TCR beta repertoires from sorted CD3+CD56+NKG2C+, CD3+CD56+NKG2C- and CD3+CD56-NKG2C+ T cells. Findings and limits, study-wide: In a few donors, dominant clonotypes made up roughly 28.3-65% of CD3+CD56-NKG2C+ cells. No clear determination of HCMV specificity was made for expanded NKG2C+ T cell clones.

The authors made TCR beta cDNA libraries by 5'RACE template switching. This switching added a universal primer site and UMIs. Reanalyzing the 5' RACE reads, TCRdb keeps one entry per CDR3 protein, without DNA. The sample has a few hundred thousand distinct CDR3 sequences. Germline CDR1 and CDR2: SGHRS and YFSETQ. The CDR3 covers 17 residues. About this clonotype itself: The antigen is not known.

What was sequenced was blood T cells: a sorted CD56 or NKG2C T cell subset, CD4+ or CD8+ T cells, or bulk PBMC T cells (not recorded which). The chain employs TRBV5-1 and TRBJ2-3; without DNA, the TCRdb call of TRBD1 cannot be checked. The sequence was obtained from a woman aged 45-60 years in good health. The CDR3: CASSSTRDRGGTDTQYF.